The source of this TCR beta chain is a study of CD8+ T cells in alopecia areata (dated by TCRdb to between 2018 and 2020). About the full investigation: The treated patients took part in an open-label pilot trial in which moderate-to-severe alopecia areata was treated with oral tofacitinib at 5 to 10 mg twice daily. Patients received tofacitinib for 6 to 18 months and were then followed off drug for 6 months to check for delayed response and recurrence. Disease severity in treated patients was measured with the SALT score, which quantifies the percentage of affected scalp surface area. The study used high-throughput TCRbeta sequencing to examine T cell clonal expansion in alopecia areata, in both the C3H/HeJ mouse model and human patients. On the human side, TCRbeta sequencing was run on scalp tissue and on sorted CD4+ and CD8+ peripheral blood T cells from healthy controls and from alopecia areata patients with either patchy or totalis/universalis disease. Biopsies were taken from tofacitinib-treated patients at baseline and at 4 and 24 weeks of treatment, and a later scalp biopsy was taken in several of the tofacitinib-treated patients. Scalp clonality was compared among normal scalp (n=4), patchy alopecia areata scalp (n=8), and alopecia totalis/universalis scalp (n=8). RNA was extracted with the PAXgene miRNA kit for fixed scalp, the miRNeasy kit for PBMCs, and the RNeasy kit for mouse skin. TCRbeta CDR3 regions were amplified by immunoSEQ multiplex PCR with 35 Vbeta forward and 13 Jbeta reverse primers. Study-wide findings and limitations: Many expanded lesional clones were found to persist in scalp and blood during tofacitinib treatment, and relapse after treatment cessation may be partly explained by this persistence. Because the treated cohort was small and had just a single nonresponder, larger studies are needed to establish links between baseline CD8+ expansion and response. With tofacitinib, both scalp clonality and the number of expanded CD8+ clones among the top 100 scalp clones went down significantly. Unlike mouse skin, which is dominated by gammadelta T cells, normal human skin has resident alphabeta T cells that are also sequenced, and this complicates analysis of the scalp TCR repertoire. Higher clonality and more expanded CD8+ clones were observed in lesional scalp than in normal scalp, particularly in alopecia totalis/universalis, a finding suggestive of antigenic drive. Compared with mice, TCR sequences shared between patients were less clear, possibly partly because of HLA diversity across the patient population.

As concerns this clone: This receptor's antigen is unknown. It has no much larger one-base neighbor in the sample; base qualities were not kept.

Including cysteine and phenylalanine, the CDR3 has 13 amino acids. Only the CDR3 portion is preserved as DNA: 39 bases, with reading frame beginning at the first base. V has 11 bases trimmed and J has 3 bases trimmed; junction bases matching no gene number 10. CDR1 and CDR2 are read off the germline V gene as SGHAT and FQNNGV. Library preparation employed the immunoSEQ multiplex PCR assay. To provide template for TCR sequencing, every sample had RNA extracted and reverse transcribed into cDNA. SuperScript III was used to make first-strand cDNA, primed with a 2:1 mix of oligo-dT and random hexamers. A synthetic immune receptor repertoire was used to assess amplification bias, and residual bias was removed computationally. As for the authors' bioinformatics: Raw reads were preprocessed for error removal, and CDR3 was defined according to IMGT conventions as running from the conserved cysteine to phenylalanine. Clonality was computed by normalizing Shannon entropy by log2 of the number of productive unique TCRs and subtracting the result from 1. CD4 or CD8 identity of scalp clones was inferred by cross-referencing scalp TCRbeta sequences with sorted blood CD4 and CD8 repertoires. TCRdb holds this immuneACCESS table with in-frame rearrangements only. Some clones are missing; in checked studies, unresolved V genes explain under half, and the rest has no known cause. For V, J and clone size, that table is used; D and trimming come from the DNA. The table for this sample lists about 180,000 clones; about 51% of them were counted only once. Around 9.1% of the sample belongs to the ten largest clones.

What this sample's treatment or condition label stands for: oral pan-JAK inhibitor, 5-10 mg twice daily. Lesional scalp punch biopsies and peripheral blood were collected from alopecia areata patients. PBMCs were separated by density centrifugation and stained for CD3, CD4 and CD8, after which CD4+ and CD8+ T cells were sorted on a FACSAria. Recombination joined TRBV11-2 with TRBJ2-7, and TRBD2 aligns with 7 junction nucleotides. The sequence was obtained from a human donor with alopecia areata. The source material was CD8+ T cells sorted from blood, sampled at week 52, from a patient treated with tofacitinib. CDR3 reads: CASRPGGIYEQYF. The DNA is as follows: TGTGCCTCCCGCCCGGGGGGTATCTACGAGCAGTACTTC.